The source of this T cell receptor (beta chain) is a study of blood T cell repertoires in COVID-19. V was clipped by 3 bases and J by 5 bases, with 16 bases between them. The CDR3 contains 15 residues. Germline V gene sequence: CDR1 SGHTA, CDR2 FQGTGA. Using immunoSEQ multiplex PCR, the repertoire was profiled, and TCRdb retains in-frame clones only, with some absent. The table has roughly 73,000 clones, roughly nine tenths seen once. The specimen sequenced was peripheral blood. The clonotype originates from a man aged 45-65 years with acute or convalescent COVID-19. This chain uses TRBV7-3 with TRBJ2-5; possibly TRBD1 for D (6 bases). The CDR3 nucleotides are TGTGCCAGCAGCTTGGTGGGGGCCCTCGGCGAGACCCAGTACTTC. Its protein product is CASSLVGALGETQYF.